The 15 T cell receptor beta chains given below trace back to one sample, sequenced in a study of OX40 agonist ivuxolimab in advanced cancers. The assay was immunoSEQ multiplex PCR, and TCRdb's table has in-frame clones only and misses some. Among around 95,000 clones, about 91% were seen once, and the ten largest hold about 0.15%. The source material was CD4+ or CD8+ T cells sorted from blood, sampled in a trial of the OX40 agonist ivuxolimab. The receptor set was obtained from an adult with an advanced solid tumor such as melanoma, head and neck, liver or kidney cancer.

V gene TRBV5-4 combines with J gene TRBJ2-3; maybe TRBD1 (6 bases). Germline V gives CDR1 SGHNT, CDR2 YYREEE (reference sequence). V lost 0 bases, J lost 4 bases, and 15 bases lay in between. This CDR3 spans 16 amino acids. The CDR3 loop reads CASSLAQGHRADTQYF. CDR3 DNA: TGTGCCAGCAGCTTGGCACAGGGTCACAGGGCAGATACGCAGTATTTT.

This chain joins TRBV15 and TRBJ2-1, with D possibly TRBD1 on 5 matching bases. Trimming left V 9 bases short and J 3 bases short, with 15 bases between. CDR3 size: 14 residues. Germline CDR1 and CDR2: LNHNV and YYDKDF (reference sequence). CDR3 coding DNA: TGTGCCACACTAAATCCCGACAGCTACAATGAGCAGTTCTTC. Its translation: CATLNPDSYNEQFF.

This chain connects TRBV7-3 to TRBJ2-3; D not resolved. The V gene's germline CDR1 is SGHTA and CDR2 FQGTGA. V was clipped by 4 bases and J by 8 bases, with 19 bases between them. The CDR3 is made up of 15 amino acids. CDR3 sequence (DNA): TGTGCCAGCAGCTCACCCCGCGGAGCGTTCACTACGCAGTATTTT. It translates to CASSSPRGAFTTQYF.

The CDR3 region has the DNA TGCGCCAGCAGCTTGGTTGGCAACCGCGGCTCTGGGGCCAACGTCCTGACTTTC. It is translated as CASSLVGNRGSGANVLTF. The rearrangement links TRBV5-1 to TRBJ2-6; D remains ambiguous. Germline V gene data show CDR1 as SGHRS and CDR2 as YFSETQ. V was shortened by 0 bases and J by 0 bases, with 13 bases between the two germline ends. CDR3 length: 18 residues. Based on the CDR3 plus reference TRBV5-1 and TRBJ2-6, the full variable domain is KAGVTQTPRYLIKTRGQQVTLSCSPISGHRSVSWYQQTPGQGLQFLFEYFSETQRNKGNFPGRFSGRQFSNSRSEMNVSTLELGDSALYLCASSLVGNRGSGANVLTFGAGSRLTVL.

There are a few counts of this clone. V gene TRBV9 combines with J gene TRBJ1-2; D perhaps matches TRBD1 (5 bases). Germline CDR1 reads SGDLS; CDR2 reads YYNGEE. The CDR3 extends over 15 amino acids. V was cut by 1 base and J by 5 bases, with 15 bases left in between. DNA for the CDR3: TGTGCCAGCAGCGTACAAGGGACTGCACCTTATGGCTACACCTTC. It translates to CASSVQGTAPYGYTF.

The chain carries TRBV6-6 and TRBJ2-5, with a possible D match to TRBD1 (5 bases). Trimming stripped 6 bases from V and 1 base from J, with 12 bases between. CDR1 and CDR2 from the germline V gene are MNHNY and SVGAGI (reference sequence). This CDR3 is built from 14 residues. CDR3 DNA: TGTGCCAGCAGCTCAATACAGGCCCAAGAGACCCAGTACTTC. Protein sequence: CASSSIQAQETQYF.

The chain links TRBV30 to TRBJ1-6; 9 positions match TRBD1. From germline, CDR1 is GTSNPN and CDR2 SVGIG (reference sequence). This CDR3 spans 15 amino acids. J gave up 9 bases and V 1 base, and 7 bases lay outside the gene matches. Written as DNA, the CDR3 is TGTGCCTGGAGTGGTACAGGGGGCTTTCTTTCACCCCTCCACTTT. This sequence encodes CAWSGTGGFLSPLHF.

V and J are TRBV5-1 and TRBJ2-1, with D uncertain. The CDR3 sequence is 12 residues long. Trimming shortened V by 4 bases and J by 5 bases, and 7 bases separated the two germline ends. Germline CDR1 is SGHRS and CDR2 is YFSETQ. CDR3 in amino acids: CASSIGHNEQFF. In DNA, the CDR3 is TGCGCCAGCAGCATAGGGCACAATGAGCAGTTCTTC. Full variable domain (remainder filled in from reference TRBV5-1 and TRBJ2-1): KAGVTQTPRYLIKTRGQQVTLSCSPISGHRSVSWYQQTPGQGLQFLFEYFSETQRNKGNFPGRFSGRQFSNSRSEMNVSTLELGDSALYLCASSIGHNEQFFGPGTRLTVL.

This chain uses TRBV6-1 with TRBJ2-7; TRBD1 aligns across 9 bases. The CDR3 covers 15 residues. CDR1 and CDR2 (germline): MNHNS, SASEGT. V lost 6 bases and J lost 7; bases outside the gene matches: 13. The CDR3 nucleotides are TGTGCCAGCAGAACTCCTGGAACAGGGGGCAGGGAGCAGTACTTC. This codes for CASRTPGTGGREQYF.

This chain joins TRBV7-8 and TRBJ2-7; TRBD2 agrees at 8 bases. Germline-derived CDR1 and CDR2 are SGHVS and FQNEAQ. With 4 bases clipped from V and 2 bases from J, the junction kept 13 bases outside the gene matches. CDR3 size: 17 residues. In DNA, the CDR3 is TGTGCCAGCAGCTACGGAAGGTGGCTAGCGGGCACCTACGAGCAGTACTTC. This gives the protein CASSYGRWLAGTYEQYF.

This clone was seen a single time. The chain combines TRBV30 with TRBJ2-3; TRBD2 matches at 7 bases. Germline V CDR1 and CDR2: GTSNPN, SVGIG (reference sequence). J gave up 1 base and V 3 bases, and 7 bases lay outside the gene matches. The CDR3 is made up of 15 amino acids. In DNA, the CDR3 is TGTGCCTGGAGGCGGGGGACCGGGGGCACAGATACGCAGTATTTT. It translates to CAWRRGTGGTDTQYF.

This chain joins TRBV6-1 and TRBJ1-4; D is unclear. V was shortened by 3 bases and J by 0 bases, with 8 bases between the two germline ends. The CDR3 spans 15 residues. From germline, CDR1 is MNHNS and CDR2 SASEGT. DNA of the CDR3: TGTGCCAGCAGTGATCCCCACGCAACTAATGAAAAACTGTTTTTT. Amino acid sequence: CASSDPHATNEKLFF.

This chain joins TRBV29-1 and TRBJ2-7; D might be TRBD2 (5 bases). Germline assignment: CDR1 SQVTM and CDR2 ANQGSEA. Trimming removed 4 bases from V and 0 bases from J, with 16 bases in between. The CDR3 has 15 amino acids. The CDR3 sequence is CSVVSRGKASYEQYF. DNA for the CDR3: TGCAGCGTTGTATCCCGGGGAAAGGCCTCCTACGAGCAGTACTTC.

The CDR3 is CASRRSSGSSDTQYF. Written as DNA, the CDR3 is TGTGCCAGCAGACGGAGTAGCGGGAGCTCGGATACGCAGTATTTT. J is TRBJ2-3 and V is TRBV6-1; TRBD2 matches at 9 bases. Germline CDR1 is MNHNS and CDR2 is SASEGT. This CDR3 contains 15 residues. J gave up 6 bases and V 6 bases, and 10 bases lay outside the gene matches.

The V and J genes are TRBV19 and TRBJ2-3; D gene unclear. The CDR3 runs to 14 residues. Trimming removed 3 bases at V and 0 bases at J, with 7 bases between. Germline V gene data show CDR1 as LNHDA and CDR2 as SQIVND (reference sequence). The CDR3 region has the DNA TGTGCCAGTAGTATTCCCGGAAGCACAGATACGCAGTATTTT. Translation: CASSIPGSTDTQYF.